These 9 T cell receptor beta chains came from one sample sequenced in a study of regulatory T cells in long-lasting Graves disease. Time point defined: newly diagnosed GD, antithyroid drugs for less than 3 months. The TCR library used RNA extracted from PBMCs. For TCR beta, libraries came from iRepertoire HTBI primers and Arm-PCR of CDR3 regions. TCRdb reanalysed the multiplex PCR reads using MiXCR and keeps one entry per CDR3 protein. The sample carries 600,000 to 650,000 distinct CDR3 sequences, less than 20% recorded once. These data also featured in a second study, about T cells in Graves' hyperthyroidism and ophthalmopathy.

Sequencing used peripheral blood mononuclear cells (PBMCs), obtained at new diagnosis, from a patient treated with antithyroid drugs. The receptors shown here come from a woman in her 30s with Graves disease.

This clonotype was observed at least ten times. DNA of the CDR3: TGTGCCAGCAGCCAAGATCCGGGGAAGGAGACCCAGTACTTC. It specifies CASSQDPGKETQYF. The chain carries TRBV3-1 and TRBJ2-5, with TRBD2 as a possible D gene (5 bases). Germline assignment: CDR1 LGHDT and CDR2 YNNKEL (reference sequence). With 0 bases removed from V and 5 bases from J, the gap between germline ends came to 10 bases. CDR3 length: 14 residues.

The chain carries TRBV20-1 and TRBJ1-1, with a weak D call TRBD1 (5 bases). The V end was cut by 1 base, the J end by 0 bases, with 12 bases between. Germline CDR1 and CDR2: DFQATT and SNEGSKA (reference sequence). This CDR3 is 15 amino acids long. The CDR3 DNA follows: TGCAGTGCTAGAGCTCAGGGCGAGATGAACACTGAAGCTTTCTTT. Amino acids: CSARAQGEMNTEAFF.

In its sample, this clonotype was seen many times. The chain links TRBV12-3 or TRBV12-4 to TRBJ2-1; 12 positions agree with TRBD2. The V and J ends lost 2 bases and 6 bases, in that order; junction bases with no gene match: 17. The CDR3 contains 20 residues. The CDR3 spells CASSLTTSGRSPGVGNEQFF. The DNA for the CDR3 is TGTGCCAGCAGTTTAACGACTAGCGGGAGATCCCCTGGAGTAGGCAATGAGCAGTTCTTC.

This clonotype turned up a few times. V gene TRBV7-9 combines with J gene TRBJ2-5; TRBD2 agrees at 12 bases. Germline loops: CDR1 SEHNR, CDR2 FQNEAQ (reference sequence). The V segment lost 5 bases and the J segment 4 bases; nucleotides outside the gene matches: 14. The CDR3 totals 18 residues. CDR3 sequence: CASSPGLAGRRRGETQYF. As DNA, the CDR3 is TGTGCCAGCAGCCCAGGACTAGCGGGAAGGAGGCGGGGAGAGACCCAGTACTTC.

This clonotype was picked up one time. This sequence may be a read error, since a much larger clone differs from it by one base. The chain employs TRBV20-1 and TRBJ1-2; D is unclear. The CDR3 length is 12 residues. Germline V gene lookup returns CDR1 DFQATT and CDR2 SNEGSKA (reference sequence). The DNA of the CDR3 is TGCTGTGCTAGAATGAGGGACTATGGCTACACCTTC. This sequence encodes CCARMRDYGYTF.

This clonotype appeared a few times. V is TRBV24-1 and J is TRBJ2-3; TRBD2 is a possible D gene (5 bases). Germline V gene data show CDR1 as KGHDR and CDR2 as SFDVKD. V shed 9 bases and J shed 7 bases, with 31 bases lying between them. The CDR3 sequence is 18 residues long. The CDR3 DNA follows: TGTGCCACCGGTATGTCGGGGAACCCTGACCCTTTGGAGAATACGCAGTATTTT. Residues: CATGMSGNPDPLENTQYF.

This chain connects TRBV19 to TRBJ2-7; D unclear. The length of the CDR3 is 14 residues. Germline CDR1 reads LNHDA; CDR2 reads SQIVND (reference sequence). V lost 5 bases, J lost 6 bases, and 17 bases lay in between. The CDR3 sequence: CASSLTRISSEQYF. The CDR3 region has the DNA TGTGCCAGTAGTCTCACCAGAATCTCGTCCGAGCAGTACTTC.

Many counts were recorded for this clonotype. This rearrangement joins TRBV7-2 to TRBJ2-5; D might be TRBD1 (5 bases). The CDR3 runs 14 residues. Trimming cost V 1 base and J 1 base, with 7 bases left between them. The germline gives CDR1 SGHTA, CDR2 FQGNSA. This CDR3 reads CASSLVRGQETQYF. Here the CDR3 DNA reads TGTGCCAGCAGCTTAGTTAGGGGCCAAGAGACCCAGTACTTC.

This chain links TRBV7-3 with TRBJ2-7, with D possibly called TRBD1 or TRBD2 (6 bases each). V shed 1 base and J shed 0 bases, with 25 bases lying between them. Germline values: CDR1 SGHTA, CDR2 FQGTGA. The CDR3 runs to 20 residues. CDR3 residues: CASSLKGGPGHTIISYEQYF. The CDR3 nucleotides are TGTGCCAGCAGCTTAAAGGGGGGTCCGGGACACACCATTATCTCCTACGAGCAGTACTTC.